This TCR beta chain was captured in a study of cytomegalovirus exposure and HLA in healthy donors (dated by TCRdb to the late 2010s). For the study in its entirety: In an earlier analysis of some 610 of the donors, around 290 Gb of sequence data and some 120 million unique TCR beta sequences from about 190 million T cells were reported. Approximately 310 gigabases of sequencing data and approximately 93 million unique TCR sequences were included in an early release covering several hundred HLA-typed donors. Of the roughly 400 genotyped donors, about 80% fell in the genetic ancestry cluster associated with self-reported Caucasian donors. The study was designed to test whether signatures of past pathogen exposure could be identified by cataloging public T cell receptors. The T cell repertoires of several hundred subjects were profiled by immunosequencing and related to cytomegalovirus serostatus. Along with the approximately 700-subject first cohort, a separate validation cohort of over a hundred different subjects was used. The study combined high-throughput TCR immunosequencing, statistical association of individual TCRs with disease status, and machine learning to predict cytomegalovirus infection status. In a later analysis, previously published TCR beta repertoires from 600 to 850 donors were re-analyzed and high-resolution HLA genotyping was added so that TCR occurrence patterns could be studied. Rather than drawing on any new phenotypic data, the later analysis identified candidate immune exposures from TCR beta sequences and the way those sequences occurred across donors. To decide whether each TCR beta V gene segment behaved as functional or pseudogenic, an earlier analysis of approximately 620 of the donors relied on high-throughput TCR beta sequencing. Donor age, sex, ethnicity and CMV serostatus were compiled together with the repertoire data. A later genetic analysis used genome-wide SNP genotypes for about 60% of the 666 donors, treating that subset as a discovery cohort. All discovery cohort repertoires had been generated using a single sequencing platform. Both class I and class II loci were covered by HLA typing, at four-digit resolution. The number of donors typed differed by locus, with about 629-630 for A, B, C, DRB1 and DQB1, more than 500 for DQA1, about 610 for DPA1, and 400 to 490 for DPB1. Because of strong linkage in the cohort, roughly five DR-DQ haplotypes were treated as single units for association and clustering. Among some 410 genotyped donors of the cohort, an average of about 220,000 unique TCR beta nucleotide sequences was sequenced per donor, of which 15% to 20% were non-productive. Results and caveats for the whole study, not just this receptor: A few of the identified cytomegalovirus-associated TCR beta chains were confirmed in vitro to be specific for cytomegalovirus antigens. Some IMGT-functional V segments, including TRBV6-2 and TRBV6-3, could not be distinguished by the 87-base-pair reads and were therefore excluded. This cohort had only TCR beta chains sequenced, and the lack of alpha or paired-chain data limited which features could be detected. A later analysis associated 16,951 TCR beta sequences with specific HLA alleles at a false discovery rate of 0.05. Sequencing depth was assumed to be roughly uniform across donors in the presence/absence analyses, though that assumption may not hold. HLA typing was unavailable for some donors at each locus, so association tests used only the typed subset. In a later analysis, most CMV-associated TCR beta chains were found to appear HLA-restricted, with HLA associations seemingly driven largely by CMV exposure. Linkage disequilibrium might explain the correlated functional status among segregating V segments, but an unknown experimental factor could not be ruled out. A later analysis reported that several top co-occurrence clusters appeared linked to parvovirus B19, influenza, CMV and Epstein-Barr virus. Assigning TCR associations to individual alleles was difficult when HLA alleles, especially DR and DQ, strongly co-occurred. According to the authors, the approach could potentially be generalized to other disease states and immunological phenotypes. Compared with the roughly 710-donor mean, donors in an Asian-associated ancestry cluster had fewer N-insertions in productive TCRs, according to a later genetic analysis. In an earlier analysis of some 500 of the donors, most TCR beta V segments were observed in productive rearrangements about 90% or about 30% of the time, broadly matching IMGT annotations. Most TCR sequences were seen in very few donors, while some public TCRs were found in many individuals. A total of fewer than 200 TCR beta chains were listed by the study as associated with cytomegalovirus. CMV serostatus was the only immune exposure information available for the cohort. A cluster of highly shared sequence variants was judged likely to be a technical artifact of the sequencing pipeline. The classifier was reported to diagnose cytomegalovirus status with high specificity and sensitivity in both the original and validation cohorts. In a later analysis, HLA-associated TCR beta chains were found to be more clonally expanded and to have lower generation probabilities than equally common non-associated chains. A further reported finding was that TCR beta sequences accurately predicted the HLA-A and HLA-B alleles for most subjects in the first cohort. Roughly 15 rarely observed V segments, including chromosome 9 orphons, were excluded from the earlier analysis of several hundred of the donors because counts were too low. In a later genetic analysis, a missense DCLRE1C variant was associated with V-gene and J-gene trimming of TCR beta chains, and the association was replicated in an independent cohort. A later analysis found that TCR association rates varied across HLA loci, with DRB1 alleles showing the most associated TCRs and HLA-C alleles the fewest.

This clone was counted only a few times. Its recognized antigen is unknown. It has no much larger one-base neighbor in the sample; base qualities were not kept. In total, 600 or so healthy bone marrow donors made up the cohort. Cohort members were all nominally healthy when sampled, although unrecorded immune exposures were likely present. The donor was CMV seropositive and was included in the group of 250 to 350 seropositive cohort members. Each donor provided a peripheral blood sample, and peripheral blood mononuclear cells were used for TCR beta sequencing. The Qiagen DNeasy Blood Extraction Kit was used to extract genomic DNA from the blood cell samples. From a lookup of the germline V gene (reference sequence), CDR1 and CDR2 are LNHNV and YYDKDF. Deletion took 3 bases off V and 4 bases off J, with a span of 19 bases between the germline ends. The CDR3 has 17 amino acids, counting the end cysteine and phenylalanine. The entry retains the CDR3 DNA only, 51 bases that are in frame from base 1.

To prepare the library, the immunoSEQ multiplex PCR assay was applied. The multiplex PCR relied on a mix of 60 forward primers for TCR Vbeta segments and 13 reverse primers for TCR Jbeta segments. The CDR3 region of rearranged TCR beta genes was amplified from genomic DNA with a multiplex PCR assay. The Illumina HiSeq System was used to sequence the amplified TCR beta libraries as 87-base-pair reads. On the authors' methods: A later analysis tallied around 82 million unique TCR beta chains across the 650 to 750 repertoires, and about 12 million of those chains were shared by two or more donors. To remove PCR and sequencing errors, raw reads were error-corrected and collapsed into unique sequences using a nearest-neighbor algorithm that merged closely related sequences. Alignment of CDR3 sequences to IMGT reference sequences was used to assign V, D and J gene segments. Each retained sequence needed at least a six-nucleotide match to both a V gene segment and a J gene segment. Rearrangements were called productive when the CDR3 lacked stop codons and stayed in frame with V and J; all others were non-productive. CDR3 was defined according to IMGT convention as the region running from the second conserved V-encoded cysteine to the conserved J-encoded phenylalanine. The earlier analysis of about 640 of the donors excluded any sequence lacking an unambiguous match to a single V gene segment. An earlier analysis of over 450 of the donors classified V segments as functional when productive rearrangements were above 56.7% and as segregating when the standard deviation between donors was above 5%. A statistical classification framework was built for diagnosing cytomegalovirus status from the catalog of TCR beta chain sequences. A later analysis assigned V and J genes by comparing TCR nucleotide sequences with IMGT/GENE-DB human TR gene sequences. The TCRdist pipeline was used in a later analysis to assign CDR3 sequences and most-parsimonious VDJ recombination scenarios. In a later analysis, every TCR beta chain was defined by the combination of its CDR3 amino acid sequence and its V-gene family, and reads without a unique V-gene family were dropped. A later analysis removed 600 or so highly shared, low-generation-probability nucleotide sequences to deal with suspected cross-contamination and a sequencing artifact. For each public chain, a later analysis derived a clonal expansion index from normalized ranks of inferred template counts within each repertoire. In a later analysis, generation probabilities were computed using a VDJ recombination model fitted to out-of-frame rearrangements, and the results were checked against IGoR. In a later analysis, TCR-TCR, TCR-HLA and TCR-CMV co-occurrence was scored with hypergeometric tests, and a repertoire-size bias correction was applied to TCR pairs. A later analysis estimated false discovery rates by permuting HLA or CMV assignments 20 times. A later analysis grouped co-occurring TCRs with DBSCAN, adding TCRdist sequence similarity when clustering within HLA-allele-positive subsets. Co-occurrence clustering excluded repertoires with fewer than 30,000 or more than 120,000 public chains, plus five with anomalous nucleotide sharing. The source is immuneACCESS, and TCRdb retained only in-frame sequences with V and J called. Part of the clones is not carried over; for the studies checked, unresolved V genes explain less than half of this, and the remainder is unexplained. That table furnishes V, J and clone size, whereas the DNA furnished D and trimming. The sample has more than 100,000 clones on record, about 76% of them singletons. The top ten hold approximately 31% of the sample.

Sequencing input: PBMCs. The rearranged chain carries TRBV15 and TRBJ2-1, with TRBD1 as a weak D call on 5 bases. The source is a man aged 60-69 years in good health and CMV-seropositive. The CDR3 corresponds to CATSSRGPKGTYNEQFF. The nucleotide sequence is TGTGCCACCAGCAGTAGGGGTCCAAAGGGAACGTACAATGAGCAGTTCTTC.